Listed below are T cell receptor beta chains from one sample, sequenced in a study of post-analysis software for immune sequencing data. One entry per CDR3 protein, called by TCRdb with MiXCR from the PCR reads. The table has about 430,000 distinct CDR3 sequences, 39% seen once. What was sequenced was blood. The receptors here all came from a girl between 2 and 10 years old with multiple sclerosis. Both conserved end residues are part of each CDR3. D genes are given only for firm matches. Not all rows give a size; the values are once, few, many and, for expanded clones, a class.

CDR3nt: TGTGCCAGCAGCTTTCTAGCGGGGGCCGTGAATGAGCAGTTCTTC
CDR3aa: CASSFLAGAVNEQFF
d_gene: TRBD2
j_gene: TRBJ2-1
v_gene: TRBV7-3
abundance: few

CDR3nt: TGTGCCAGCAGTGAGGCGAACACCGGGGAGCTGTTTTTT
CDR3aa: CASSEANTGELFF
d_gene: NA
j_gene: TRBJ2-2
v_gene: TRBV6-4
abundance: NA

CDR3nt: TGTGCCAGCAGTACAACCGGGTCCCGCGCTGGCTACACCTTC
CDR3aa: CASSTTGSRAGYTF
d_gene: NA
j_gene: TRBJ1-2
v_gene: TRBV27
abundance: NA

CDR3nt: TGTGCCAGCAGCTTGGGCAGCGGGAGCTCAGATACGCAGTATTTT
CDR3aa: CASSLGSGSSDTQYF
d_gene: TRBD2
j_gene: TRBJ2-3
v_gene: TRBV5-8
abundance: few

CDR3nt: TGCGCCAGCAGTGGCGTCAGCTACGAGCAGTACTTC
CDR3aa: CASSGVSYEQYF
d_gene: NA
j_gene: TRBJ2-7
v_gene: TRBV10-2
abundance: few

CDR3nt: TGCAGTGCCAAGGACAGGGGGGAAGAGACCCAGTACTTC
CDR3aa: CSAKDRGEETQYF
d_gene: TRBD1
j_gene: TRBJ2-5
v_gene: TRBV20-1
abundance: few

CDR3nt: TGTGCCAGCAGTTTACGTCCTAGCGGTTACGAGCAGTACTTC
CDR3aa: CASSLRPSGYEQYF
d_gene: TRBD2
j_gene: TRBJ2-7
v_gene: TRBV12-3/TRBV12-4
abundance: NA

CDR3nt: TGTGCCAGCAGTTACTCGGTGGGAAAAAGGGAGACCCAGTACTTC
CDR3aa: CASSYSVGKRETQYF
d_gene: NA
j_gene: TRBJ2-5
v_gene: TRBV6-2/TRBV6-3
abundance: NA

CDR3nt: TGCGCCAGCAGCCGTATACAGGGGGTCTATTGGAATGAGCAGTTCTTC
CDR3aa: CASSRIQGVYWNEQFF
d_gene: TRBD1
j_gene: TRBJ2-1
v_gene: TRBV5-1
abundance: NA

CDR3nt: TGTGCCAGCAGTTGGGACAGGGGGAACACTGAAGCTTTCTTT
CDR3aa: CASSWDRGNTEAFF
d_gene: TRBD1
j_gene: TRBJ1-1
v_gene: TRBV27
abundance: NA

CDR3nt: TGCGCCAGCAGCCACGAACAGGGACAAGAGACCCAGTACTTC
CDR3aa: CASSHEQGQETQYF
d_gene: NA
j_gene: TRBJ2-5
v_gene: TRBV4-3
abundance: NA

CDR3nt: TGTGCCAGCAGCCCTAGACGGACTAGCGGGAAATTCACAGATACGCAGTATTTT
CDR3aa: CASSPRRTSGKFTDTQYF
d_gene: TRBD2
j_gene: TRBJ2-3
v_gene: TRBV3-1
abundance: few

CDR3nt: TGTGCCAGCAGTTTATACAGGGAGAATGAGCAGTTCTTC
CDR3aa: CASSLYRENEQFF
d_gene: NA
j_gene: TRBJ2-1
v_gene: TRBV27
abundance: NA

CDR3nt: TGTGCCAGCTGTCCACAGTACCGCTACAATGGGCAGTTCTTC
CDR3aa: CASCPQYRYNGQFF
d_gene: NA
j_gene: TRBJ2-1
v_gene: TRBV14
abundance: NA

CDR3nt: TGCGCCAGCAGCTTGGCCCAGGGCGGCTATGGCTACACCTTC
CDR3aa: CASSLAQGGYGYTF
d_gene: NA
j_gene: TRBJ1-2
v_gene: TRBV5-1
abundance: NA

CDR3nt: TGTGCCAGCAGCCATACCGGGACTAGCGGGTCCTACGAGCAGTACTTC
CDR3aa: CASSHTGTSGSYEQYF
d_gene: TRBD2
j_gene: TRBJ2-7
v_gene: TRBV7-2
abundance: few

CDR3nt: TGCAGTGCTAGAGGATTCGAGACTAGCGGGAGAGGAGGGGCCGCAGATACGCAGTATTTT
CDR3aa: CSARGFETSGRGGAADTQYF
d_gene: TRBD2
j_gene: TRBJ2-3
v_gene: TRBV20-1
abundance: NA

CDR3nt: TGTGCCAGCAGCCCCGGGTTCTTGGTAAGCGGGAATCAGCCCCAGCATTTT
CDR3aa: CASSPGFLVSGNQPQHF
d_gene: NA
j_gene: TRBJ1-5
v_gene: TRBV9
abundance: NA

CDR3nt: TGCGCCAGCAGCTTGGGGACAGTATCGAACACTGAAGCTTTCTTT
CDR3aa: CASSLGTVSNTEAFF
d_gene: NA
j_gene: TRBJ1-1
v_gene: TRBV5-1
abundance: few

CDR3nt: TGTGCCAGCAAACACATACAGGGGGCGGGTGGCTACACCTTC
CDR3aa: CASKHIQGAGGYTF
d_gene: TRBD1
j_gene: TRBJ1-2
v_gene: TRBV6-5
abundance: once

CDR3nt: TGCGCCAGCACCCCGAGAAGGACAGTTACAGATACGCAGTATTTT
CDR3aa: CASTPRRTVTDTQYF
d_gene: NA
j_gene: TRBJ2-3
v_gene: TRBV5-1
abundance: few

CDR3nt: TGCAGCGTTGAAGCAGGGGGCAATCAGCCCCAGCATTTT
CDR3aa: CSVEAGGNQPQHF
d_gene: NA
j_gene: TRBJ1-5
v_gene: TRBV29-1
abundance: few

CDR3nt: TGTGCCAGCAGCTTGATCCAAGGAACTCTCCAAGAGACCCAGTACTTC
CDR3aa: CASSLIQGTLQETQYF
d_gene: NA
j_gene: TRBJ2-5
v_gene: TRBV5-5
abundance: few

CDR3nt: TGCAGCGCCGGTGATGGGACGGGCACAGATACGCAGTATTTT
CDR3aa: CSAGDGTGTDTQYF
d_gene: NA
j_gene: TRBJ2-3
v_gene: TRBV29-1
abundance: few

CDR3nt: TGCGCCAGCAGCTTGGACACAGGGGGCAATGAGCAGTTCTTC
CDR3aa: CASSLDTGGNEQFF
d_gene: TRBD1
j_gene: TRBJ2-1
v_gene: TRBV5-1
abundance: few

CDR3nt: TGTGCCAGCAGTCAACAGTACAGGGATACGCAGTATTTT
CDR3aa: CASSQQYRDTQYF
d_gene: NA
j_gene: TRBJ2-3
v_gene: TRBV5-6
abundance: NA

CDR3nt: TGTGCCAGCAGATCACTCGGTCGGGAGACCCAGTACTTC
CDR3aa: CASRSLGRETQYF
d_gene: NA
j_gene: TRBJ2-5
v_gene: TRBV6-2/TRBV6-3
abundance: few

CDR3nt: TGTGCCAGCAGCTCCTCCACCACAGACAGGAACCATGAGCAGTTCTTC
CDR3aa: CASSSSTTDRNHEQFF
d_gene: NA
j_gene: TRBJ2-1
v_gene: TRBV11-1
abundance: NA

CDR3nt: TGTGCCAGCAGCGTAGCCGGAGAGGTAAATGATGAAAAACTGTTTTTT
CDR3aa: CASSVAGEVNDEKLFF
d_gene: NA
j_gene: TRBJ1-4
v_gene: TRBV9
abundance: few

CDR3nt: TGTGCCATCGGGGGACTAGCGGGGAGCTCCTACAATGAGCAGTTCTTC
CDR3aa: CAIGGLAGSSYNEQFF
d_gene: TRBD2
j_gene: TRBJ2-1
v_gene: TRBV10-3
abundance: NA

CDR3nt: TGTGCCGGCAGCCACGGACAGGGCTATCAGCCCCAGCATTTT
CDR3aa: CAGSHGQGYQPQHF
d_gene: TRBD1
j_gene: TRBJ1-5
v_gene: TRBV5-6
abundance: NA

CDR3nt: TGTGCCAGCAGCTTAGTAGCGGGGGGTCCCCAAGAGACCCAGTACTTC
CDR3aa: CASSLVAGGPQETQYF
d_gene: TRBD2
j_gene: TRBJ2-5
v_gene: TRBV7-2
abundance: few

CDR3nt: TGTGCCAGCAGCTTAGTGGCACTAGCGGGAGCGCGGGAGCAGTTCTTC
CDR3aa: CASSLVALAGAREQFF
d_gene: TRBD2
j_gene: TRBJ2-1
v_gene: TRBV7-8
abundance: NA

CDR3nt: TGTGCCAGCAGCCAAGATTGGCCCGGGTCCACAGATACGCAGTATTTT
CDR3aa: CASSQDWPGSTDTQYF
d_gene: NA
j_gene: TRBJ2-3
v_gene: TRBV3-1
abundance: NA

CDR3nt: TGCGCCAGCAGCCAGGACAGGGAGAACACCGGGGAGCTGTTTTTT
CDR3aa: CASSQDRENTGELFF
d_gene: TRBD1
j_gene: TRBJ2-2
v_gene: TRBV5-1
abundance: NA

CDR3nt: TGTGCCAGCAGCTGGACAAGCGGGAGAACTTACAATGAGCAGTTCTTC
CDR3aa: CASSWTSGRTYNEQFF
d_gene: TRBD2
j_gene: TRBJ2-1
v_gene: TRBV7-2
abundance: NA

CDR3nt: TGTGCCAGCAGCTTACGAGTCCGCGACAGGGGCTCCTACAATGAGCAGTTCTTC
CDR3aa: CASSLRVRDRGSYNEQFF
d_gene: TRBD1
j_gene: TRBJ2-1
v_gene: TRBV7-8
abundance: NA

CDR3nt: TGTGCCAGTAGTGCGACAGGGACGAAAGAGACCCAGTACTTC
CDR3aa: CASSATGTKETQYF
d_gene: TRBD1
j_gene: TRBJ2-5
v_gene: TRBV19
abundance: few

CDR3nt: TGTGCCAGCAGCTCCACGAGTCAGCCCCAGCATTTT
CDR3aa: CASSSTSQPQHF
d_gene: NA
j_gene: TRBJ1-5
v_gene: TRBV7-2
abundance: NA

CDR3nt: TGTGCCAGCAGCCAGAACAGGGGGGGGAAACTGTTTTTT
CDR3aa: CASSQNRGGKLFF
d_gene: TRBD1
j_gene: TRBJ1-4
v_gene: TRBV3-1
abundance: NA

CDR3nt: TGTGCCAGCAGTTACTCGGCAGGGATCTATGGCTACACCTTC
CDR3aa: CASSYSAGIYGYTF
d_gene: NA
j_gene: TRBJ1-2
v_gene: TRBV6-5
abundance: NA

CDR3nt: TGTGCCAGCGGCGTACAAGAGACCCAGTACTTC
CDR3aa: CASGVQETQYF
d_gene: NA
j_gene: TRBJ2-5
v_gene: TRBV2
abundance: few

CDR3nt: TGTGCCAGTAGCCAAGAGGTTGGTTTTCACAATGAGCAGTTCTTC
CDR3aa: CASSQEVGFHNEQFF
d_gene: NA
j_gene: TRBJ2-1
v_gene: TRBV3-1
abundance: NA

CDR3nt: TGTGCCACCAGCAGAGATCACGCCCTGCAGGGGAAGTTCTTC
CDR3aa: CATSRDHALQGKFF
d_gene: NA
j_gene: TRBJ2-1
v_gene: TRBV15
abundance: few

CDR3nt: TGCAGCGTTGAAGAAAGCAGGGGGCAAGATGAGCAGTTCTTC
CDR3aa: CSVEESRGQDEQFF
d_gene: TRBD1
j_gene: TRBJ2-1
v_gene: TRBV29-1
abundance: NA

CDR3nt: TGTGCCATCAGTGAGTCTACGTATAGCACAGATACGCAGTATTTT
CDR3aa: CAISESTYSTDTQYF
d_gene: NA
j_gene: TRBJ2-3
v_gene: TRBV10-3
abundance: many